The sequence of this T cell receptor (beta chain) was determined in a study of control samples from healthy donors and cancer patients. The method was immunoSEQ multiplex PCR; TCRdb's version includes in-frame clones alone and lacks a portion of them. The sample has approximately 82,000 clones, just under 95% seen once; the top ten hold about 5%. This clonotype was obtained from a young woman in good health. The source material was blood.

CDR3: CSVPRSGLRKNTEAFF. Here the CDR3 DNA reads TGCAGCGTTCCCCGGAGCGGGTTGAGGAAGAACACTGAAGCTTTCTTT. The V gene is TRBV29-1, the J gene TRBJ1-1, with no clear D. Germline-derived CDR1 and CDR2 are SQVTM and ANQGSEA. The V end was cut by 5 bases, the J end by 1 base, with 20 bases between. The CDR3 totals 16 residues.